The 7 T cell receptor beta chains below all came from one sample that was sequenced in a study of T cell repertoires in cytomegalovirus infection. A single record per CDR3 protein comes from TCRdb applying MiXCR to the reads. The sample contains about 400,000 distinct CDR3 sequences, about a sixth of which appear only once. The material sequenced was PBMCs. Every receptor here comes from a human donor in good health (CMV status not recorded). Some clones in this sample may be carry-over from other donors' samples.

This clonotype turned up a few times. This rearrangement joins TRBV20-1 to TRBJ2-7; TRBD2 might be the D (5 bases). Trimming pared 1 base from V and 3 bases from J, leaving 10 bases between. Germline V gene lookup returns CDR1 DFQATT and CDR2 SNEGSKA (reference sequence). This CDR3 comprises 13 residues. CDR3 amino acids: CSARASSFYEQYF. In DNA, the CDR3 is TGCAGTGCTAGAGCATCTAGCTTCTACGAGCAGTACTTC.

About this clonotype: Germline is not matched at one junction end, which may reflect a read error. The V gene is TRBV5-6, the J gene TRBJ1-2, with D perhaps TRBD1 (5 bases). Germline V gives CDR1 SGHDT, CDR2 YYEEEE. The CDR3 extends over 13 amino acids. In nucleotides, the CDR3 is TGTGCCAGCAGATCCGACAGCTACTATGACTACACCTTC. As protein: CASRSDSYYDYTF.

In its sample, this clonotype was seen many times. This chain connects TRBV7-2 to TRBJ1-5; no definite D call. The CDR3 length is 16 residues. V lost 0 bases and J lost 3, with 12 bases in between. The V gene's germline CDR1 is SGHTA and CDR2 FQGNSA. CDR3 sequence (DNA): TGTGCCAGCAGCTTAGCAAGCGTGAACAACAATCAGCCCCAGCATTTT. Residues: CASSLASVNNNQPQHF.

This chain joins TRBV20-1 and TRBJ2-1, with a tentative D call TRBD2 (6 bases). V dropped 4 bases and J dropped 5 bases, with 12 bases sitting between them. Germline-derived CDR1 and CDR2 are DFQATT and SNEGSKA (reference sequence). The CDR3 covers 13 residues. CDR3: CSAMGGRNNEQFF. In nucleotides, the CDR3 is TGCAGTGCTATGGGGGGAAGAAACAATGAGCAGTTCTTC.

This clonotype was detected ten times or more. CDR3: CASSPSRVGDTQYF. The CDR3 coding sequence is TGTGCCAGCAGCCCCTCGCGAGTTGGAGATACGCAGTATTTT. The chain is built from TRBV7-8 and TRBJ2-3, with D unresolved. CDR1 is SGHVS, CDR2 FQNEAQ, per germline. The germline V and J ends were trimmed by 5 bases and 5 bases, with 14 bases remaining between them. The CDR3 covers 14 residues.

This clonotype has ten or more counts. The chain has TRBV7-6 and TRBJ2-5; TRBD2 aligns across 7 bases. This CDR3 contains 14 residues. Germline V lookup: CDR1 SGHVS, CDR2 FNYEAQ. With V trimmed by 6 bases and J by 2 bases, 6 bases remained unmatched. DNA for the CDR3: TGTGCCAGCAGTGGCGGGAGTGGGCAAGAGACCCAGTACTTC. This codes for CASSGGSGQETQYF.

V and J are TRBV20-1 and TRBJ2-1; weak D call: TRBD2 (6 bases). V shed 5 bases and J shed 4 bases, with 15 bases lying between them. The CDR3 extends over 14 amino acids. Per germline, CDR1 DFQATT and CDR2 SNEGSKA (reference sequence). CDR3 sequence (DNA): TGCAGTGCTCTTCTAGCGCCAGGATACAATGAGCAGTTCTTC. It specifies CSALLAPGYNEQFF.